The table lists the clone carrying this T cell receptor beta chain with many counts. The antigen remains unidentified. Researchers made TCR beta libraries by using iRepertoire HTBI primers and running Arm-PCR on CDR3 regions. TCRdb analysed the multiplex PCR reads with MiXCR anew, one entry per CDR3 protein. The profile shows more than 300,000 distinct CDR3 sequences, 15% to 17% of them singletons. The CDR3 totals 13 residues. V dropped 0 bases and J dropped 8 bases, with 9 bases sitting between them. CDR1 is SGDLS, CDR2 YYNGEE, per germline. These data come from a study of regulatory T cells in long-lasting Graves disease. Study context: Freshly diagnosed Graves' patients had used antithyroid drugs for under 3 months.

General observations from the study: Sharing of public clonotypes was greater in persistent patients (around 2,500) than in new patients (about 970). The study found TRBV28, TRBJ1-2 and TRBJ2-5 favored in persistent disease.

The sample's time point: newly diagnosed GD, antithyroid drugs for less than 3 months. TCR sequences were obtained from RNA taken from PBMCs. Blood from the periphery, approximately 8.6 milliliters in all, was drawn into EDTA tubes. This sequence was found in a female donor with Graves disease. The starting material was peripheral blood mononuclear cells (PBMCs), obtained at new diagnosis, from a patient treated with antithyroid drugs. The chain combines TRBV9 with TRBJ1-3; D perhaps matches TRBD1 (6 bases). The CDR3 DNA reads as TGTGCCAGCAGCGTAGCAGGGGATCACACCATATATTTT. Translating gives CASSVAGDHTIYF.